The 2 T cell receptor beta chains below were found in one sample sequenced in a study of blood T cell repertoires in COVID-19. Only in-frame clones appear in the TCRdb table, and some are missing; sequencing was by immunoSEQ multiplex PCR. Of roughly 260,000 clones in the sample, less than 90% are singletons; the top ten hold less than 5%. The sequencing input was peripheral blood. Receptor source: a man in his sixties who had recovered from COVID-19.

The chain's CDR3 is CASSVEGQGYNSPLHF. The CDR3 DNA follows: TGTGCCAGCAGCGTAGAGGGACAGGGGTATAATTCACCCCTCCACTTT. V gene TRBV9 combines with J gene TRBJ1-6; 10 nucleotides agree with TRBD1. CDR3 size: 16 residues. V lost 0 bases, J lost 4 bases, and 1 base stayed unmatched. CDR1 and CDR2 from the germline V gene are SGDLS and YYNGEE.

The chain carries TRBV13 and TRBJ2-2, with 10 positions matching TRBD1. The CDR3 is 16 residues long. Germline CDR1 is PRHDT and CDR2 is FYEKMQ (reference sequence). Trimming cost V 4 bases and J 7 bases; bases outside gene matches: 9. DNA of the CDR3: TGTGCCAGCAGCTCTGGACAGGGGGAACGGGTCGGGGAGCTGTTTTTT. As protein: CASSSGQGERVGELFF. The full variable domain, with the rest looked up from reference TRBV13 and TRBJ2-2, is AAGVIQSPRHLIKEKRETATLKCYPIPRHDTVYWYQQGPGQDPQFLISFYEKMQSDKGSIPDRFSAQQFSDYHSELNMSSLELGDSALYFCASSSGQGERVGELFFGEGSRLTVL.